These T cell receptor beta chains were read from a single sample in a study of T cell responses to AZD1222 COVID-19 vaccine. Sequenced by immunoSEQ multiplex PCR; TCRdb stores in-frame clones only, minus some. The data show 75,000 to 85,000 clones, 60% to 85% seen once. Material: peripheral blood, obtained 28 days after the second dose of the MenACWY control vaccine. These receptors came from an adult who received the MenACWY meningococcal vaccine as a control. Both conserved end residues are part of each CDR3. Each record gives: J gene, D gene, V gene, clone size, CDR3 protein, CDR3 DNA. A D gene is named only where the DNA matches it firmly. The size entry is marked missing in some rows and otherwise reads once, few, many or a size class.

>TRBJ2-2|NA|TRBV4-1|NA
CASSQTNRDTGELFF
TGCGCCAGCAGCCAAACGAACAGGGACACCGGGGAGCTGTTTTTT
>TRBJ1-2|NA|TRBV6-5|NA
CASRAFDYGYTF
TGTGCCAGCAGGGCCTTCGACTATGGCTACACCTTC
>TRBJ2-1|TRBD1|TRBV19|NA
CASSIRGGHNEQFF
TGTGCCAGTAGTATTAGAGGGGGCCACAATGAGCAGTTCTTC
>TRBJ2-7|NA|TRBV7-8|NA
CASSHGHDEQYF
TGTGCCAGCAGCCACGGACATGACGAGCAGTACTTC
>TRBJ1-1|NA|TRBV15|NA
CATSREGEAEAFF
TGTGCCACCAGCAGAGAAGGGGAGGCTGAAGCTTTCTTT
>TRBJ2-3|NA|TRBV14|NA
CASSRFTDTQYF
TGTGCCAGCAGCCGCTTCACAGATACGCAGTATTTT
>TRBJ2-1|NA|TRBV19|NA
CASSLSSVYNEQFF
TGTGCCAGTAGTCTGTCTTCGGTTTACAATGAGCAGTTCTTC
>TRBJ1-2|NA|TRBV4-1|medium-sized
CASSQSADGLYGYTF
TGCGCCAGCAGCCAGTCCGCTGACGGTCTCTATGGCTACACCTTC
>TRBJ1-1|NA|TRBV5-4|NA
CASSPQRRKGGNDEAFF
TGTGCCAGCAGCCCCCAACGGAGAAAGGGGGGCAATGATGAAGCTTTCTTT
>TRBJ1-3|NA|TRBV6-6|NA
CASGGQQGNTIYF
TGTGCCAGCGGGGGACAACAGGGAAACACCATATATTTT
>TRBJ1-3|NA|TRBV7-2|NA
CASSFRTGNTIYF
TGTGCCAGCAGCTTTCGCACTGGAAACACCATATATTTT
>TRBJ1-2|NA|TRBV13|few
CASSFRGQNYGYTF
TGTGCCAGCAGCTTCAGAGGACAGAACTATGGCTACACCTTC
>TRBJ1-3|NA|TRBV7-9|NA
CASNTGNSGNTIYF
TGTGCCAGCAACACAGGCAACTCTGGAAACACCATATATTTT
>TRBJ2-1|TRBD2|TRBV11-2|NA
CASSLGLAGEIYEQFF
TGTGCCAGCAGCTTAGGTTTGGCGGGAGAGATCTATGAGCAGTTCTTC
>TRBJ2-1|TRBD2|TRBV18|NA
CASSPILRGSSYNEQFF
TGTGCCAGCTCACCAATACTCCGCGGGAGCTCCTACAATGAGCAGTTCTTC
>TRBJ2-3|TRBD1|TRBV9|NA
CASSPHGTASTDTQYF
TGTGCCAGCAGCCCCCACGGGACAGCTAGCACAGATACGCAGTATTTT
>TRBJ1-2|TRBD1|TRBV28|NA
CASSSHAAGQGASGYTF
TGTGCCAGCAGTTCTCACGCCGCGGGACAGGGGGCCAGTGGCTACACCTTC
>TRBJ1-5|NA|TRBV5-8|NA
CASSSGINSNQPQHF
TGTGCCAGCAGCTCCGGTATAAATAGCAATCAGCCCCAGCATTTT
>TRBJ2-3|NA|TRBV7-2|NA
CASSLDGADTQYF
TGTGCCAGCAGCTTAGATGGGGCAGATACGCAGTATTTT
>TRBJ2-1|NA|TRBV14|NA
CASSTEGFRLSSYNEQFF
TGTGCCAGCAGCACAGAAGGTTTTCGACTCAGCTCCTACAATGAGCAGTTCTTC
>TRBJ1-1|NA|TRBV6-4|once
CASSESANTEAFF
TGTGCCAGCAGTGAGTCGGCGAACACTGAAGCTTTCTTT
>TRBJ2-1|NA|TRBV9|NA
CASSVGASSYLNEQFF
TGTGCCAGCAGCGTAGGTGCTAGCAGCTACTTAAATGAGCAGTTCTTC
>TRBJ2-2|NA|TRBV5-1|once
CASSPQRVNTGELFF
TGCGCCAGCAGCCCCCAGCGGGTGAACACCGGGGAGCTGTTTTTT
>TRBJ2-7|NA|TRBV5-1|many
CASSRGDREGDEQYF
TGCGCCAGCAGCCGCGGTGACAGGGAGGGGGACGAGCAGTACTTC
>TRBJ1-1|NA|TRBV11-1|NA
CASSLLGGLNTEAFF
TGTGCCAGCAGCTTATTGGGGGGCTTGAACACTGAAGCTTTCTTT